The 21 T cell receptor beta chains reported below all come from one sample, sequenced in a study of CD8 T cells in ankylosing spondylitis. Study findings and constraints: What seemed typical of ankylosing spondylitis blood was a TCR beta motif built from several highly homologous variants.

TCRdb reanalysed the 5' RACE reads using MiXCR and keeps one entry per CDR3 protein. The table lists 700,000 to 1,000,000 distinct CDR3 sequences, about an eighth of them singletons. Their antigens are not known. The sequencing input was blood, either unsorted or a sorted T cell fraction (not recorded which). The source of these receptors is a male donor with ankylosing spondylitis.

This clonotype came up a few times. The J gene is TRBJ2-5, the V gene TRBV20-1; 7 bases align to TRBD1. V shed 3 bases, J shed 5 bases, and the junction held 3 bases outside the gene matches. The CDR3 sequence is 12 residues long. Per the germline V gene, CDR1 is DFQATT and CDR2 is SNEGSKA (reference sequence). CDR3 nucleotides: TGCAGTGCTAGGTACAGGGGCGAGACCCAGTACTTC. It yields the protein CSARYRGETQYF.

The V gene is TRBV20-1, the J gene TRBJ2-3; the D gene is possibly TRBD1 (5 bases). V was clipped by 0 bases and J by 0 bases, with 25 bases between them. Per the germline V gene, CDR1 is DFQATT and CDR2 is SNEGSKA (reference sequence). The CDR3 has 20 amino acids. The CDR3 nucleotides read TGCAGTGCTAGAGACCGGTTCTGGGCTAGGACCCCAGGGAGCACAGATACGCAGTATTTT. Amino acid sequence: CSARDRFWARTPGSTDTQYF.

The V gene is TRBV11-1, the J gene TRBJ2-3; 13 bases are shared with TRBD2. Germline V gene data show CDR1 as SGHAT and CDR2 as FQDESV (reference sequence). The CDR3 sequence is 15 residues long. V gave up 6 bases and J gave up 2 bases; unmatched junction bases: 2. CDR3 residues: CASRGLAGATDTQYF. The CDR3 nucleotides are TGTGCCAGCAGAGGACTAGCGGGGGCCACAGATACGCAGTATTTT.

This clonotype was detected ten times or more. The rearrangement joins TRBV29-1 to TRBJ2-7; 9 nucleotides agree with TRBD2. Trimming at V came to 5 bases and at J to 2 bases, leaving 4 bases not matched to a gene. The CDR3 has 13 residues. Germline V lookup: CDR1 SQVTM, CDR2 ANQGSEA. The CDR3 region is CSVTGLAAYEQYF. In nucleotides, the CDR3 is TGCAGCGTTACGGGACTAGCAGCCTACGAGCAGTACTTC.

V and J are TRBV20-1 and TRBJ1-6; no definite D call. The germline V gene has CDR1 DFQATT and CDR2 SNEGSKA (reference sequence). The CDR3 spans 14 residues. With 2 bases removed from V and 4 bases from J, the gap between germline ends came to 9 bases. Here the CDR3 DNA reads TGCAGTGCTAGACCCTTCTTGTATAATTCACCCCTCCACTTT. As protein: CSARPFLYNSPLHF.

This clonotype was observed a few times. This rearrangement joins TRBV6-5 to TRBJ1-4; D gene uncertain. Germline CDR1 is MNHEY and CDR2 is SVGAGI. There are 16 residues in the CDR3. Trimming left V 0 bases short and J 2 bases short, with 10 bases between. CDR3 in DNA: TGTGCCAGCAGTTACTCGGCGGGATCGACTAATGAAAAACTGTTTTTT. Amino acids: CASSYSAGSTNEKLFF.

V is TRBV13 and J is TRBJ2-5; 13 bases agree with TRBD2. V gave up 6 bases and J gave up 1 base; unmatched junction bases: 5. Germline V CDR1 and CDR2: PRHDT, FYEKMQ (reference sequence). The length of the CDR3 is 16 residues. The CDR3 bases are TGTGCCAGCAGGTCTGGACTAGCGGGGGTCCAAGAGACCCAGTACTTC. It translates to CASRSGLAGVQETQYF. Full variable domain (outside the CDR3, taken from reference TRBV13 and TRBJ2-5): AAGVIQSPRHLIKEKRETATLKCYPIPRHDTVYWYQQGPGQDPQFLISFYEKMQSDKGSIPDRFSAQQFSDYHSELNMSSLELGDSALYFCASRSGLAGVQETQYFGPGTRLLVL.

This clonotype has a count of ten or more. The chain couples TRBV5-5 to TRBJ2-7; possibly TRBD1 for D (5 bases). Germline CDR1 SGHKS, CDR2 YYEKEE (reference sequence). The CDR3 is 14 residues long. The germline V and J ends were trimmed by 1 base and 4 bases, with 12 bases remaining between them. The CDR3 protein is CASSLSRVAYEQYF. In DNA, the CDR3 is TGTGCCAGCAGCTTGAGCAGGGTGGCTTACGAGCAGTACTTC.

This chain joins TRBV6-2 or TRBV6-3 and TRBJ1-5, with a tentative D call TRBD1 (6 bases). Deletions cut 6 bases from V and 2 bases from J, with 14 bases between. Germline lookup yields CDR1 MNHEY and CDR2 SVGEGT. The CDR3 totals 15 residues. CDR3: CASRIGTPGNQPQHF. Written as DNA, the CDR3 is TGTGCCAGCAGAATCGGGACACCCGGCAATCAGCCCCAGCATTTT.

This chain uses TRBV11-1 with TRBJ2-2, with a tentative D call TRBD2 (6 bases). Trimming cost V 5 bases and J 3 bases, with 16 bases left between them. The V gene's germline CDR1 is SGHAT and CDR2 FQDESV (reference sequence). The CDR3 covers 16 residues. CDR3 in amino acids: CASSPTPGLYTGELFF. CDR3 nucleotide sequence: TGTGCCAGCAGCCCAACCCCGGGACTCTACACCGGGGAGCTGTTTTTT.

This clonotype has at least ten counts. V and J are TRBV15 and TRBJ2-7, with D possibly being TRBD1 (5 bases). The germline V and J ends were trimmed by 1 base and 4 bases, with 11 bases remaining between them. The CDR3 consists of 14 residues. In germline, CDR1 is LNHNV, CDR2 YYDKDF (reference sequence). The CDR3 reads CATSRGTRGYEQYF. The CDR3 coding sequence is TGTGCCACCAGCAGAGGGACAAGGGGTTACGAGCAGTACTTC.

In its sample, this clonotype was seen a few times. The chain carries TRBV7-2 and TRBJ1-2; the D gene is possibly TRBD1 (5 bases). The CDR3 spans 17 residues. Looked up from germline, CDR1 is SGHTA and CDR2 is FQGNSA. Deletions cut 5 bases from V and 2 bases from J, with 21 bases between. The CDR3 coding sequence is TGTGCCAGCAGCAGAACTCGAGGTACGGGGCAGAACTATGGCTACACCTTC. Protein: CASSRTRGTGQNYGYTF.

The chain links TRBV4-3 to TRBJ1-6, with D maybe TRBD1 (5 bases). Per germline, CDR1 LGHNA and CDR2 YSLEER. This CDR3 region has 14 residues. The V end was cut by 3 bases, the J end by 8 bases, with 11 bases between. In DNA, the CDR3 is TGCGCCAGCAGCCAGGGACCGGGGGATTCACCCCTCCACTTT. Translated: CASSQGPGDSPLHF.

The chain combines TRBV20-1 with TRBJ1-1; possible D gene TRBD1, 6 bases. The CDR3 runs 13 residues. Germline V gene sequence: CDR1 DFQATT, CDR2 SNEGSKA (reference sequence). V was trimmed by 5 bases and J by 4 bases, leaving 14 bases between them. The CDR3 DNA is TGCAGTGCTCAGGGGTCGGTCTCCACTGAAGCTTTCTTT. Translating gives CSAQGSVSTEAFF.

This clonotype was seen at least ten times. The chain uses TRBV12-3 or TRBV12-4 and TRBJ1-1; TRBD1 aligns across 7 bases. This CDR3 is 16 amino acids long. V was clipped by 6 bases and J by 6 bases; unmatched bases: 16. CDR3 region: CASRLRQGPLRAEAFF. CDR3 DNA sequence: TGTGCCAGCAGACTACGACAGGGTCCCCTTCGGGCTGAAGCTTTCTTT.

The chain employs TRBV5-1 and TRBJ1-1; TRBD1 aligns across 7 bases. The germline gives CDR1 SGHRS, CDR2 YFSETQ. J lost 0 bases, V lost 3 bases, and 8 bases had no gene match. CDR3 length: 16 residues. The DNA for the CDR3 is TGCGCCAGCAGCTCACCAGGGGGAAAGATGAACACTGAAGCTTTCTTT. This codes for CASSSPGGKMNTEAFF.

The chain recombines TRBV28 with TRBJ1-5, with a tentative D call TRBD1 (6 bases). The germline V and J ends were trimmed by 11 bases and 2 bases, with 10 bases remaining between them. CDR1 is MDHEN and CDR2 is SYDVKM in the germline V gene. The CDR3 loop spans 12 amino acids. The CDR3 bases are TGTGCCTCCTACAGGGGCAATCAGCCCCAGCATTTT. It codes for CASYRGNQPQHF.

This clonotype has a handful of counts. The gene calls are TRBV4-2 and TRBJ1-1; perhaps TRBD1 as D (5 bases). Trimming shortened V by 4 bases and J by 0 bases, and 15 bases separated the two germline ends. The CDR3 is made up of 16 amino acids. Germline-derived CDR1 and CDR2 are LGHNA and YNFKEQ. The CDR3 DNA sequence: TGTGCCAGCAGCCTCGGGGGGTTGGAGATGAACACTGAAGCTTTCTTT. Protein product: CASSLGGLEMNTEAFF.

This clonotype was recorded a few times. The chain uses TRBV7-3 and TRBJ2-4, with 10 bases lining up with TRBD1. CDR1 and CDR2 from the germline V gene are SGHTA and FQGTGA. The CDR3 loop spans 15 amino acids. V lost 1 base to trimming and J lost 10 bases; unmatched junction nucleotides: 7. The CDR3 nucleotides read TGTGCCAGCAGCTTAATAGCGGGACAGGGGACAATTCAGTACTTC. This translates into CASSLIAGQGTIQYF.

This clonotype was seen at least ten times. The chain employs TRBV20-1 and TRBJ2-5; D uncertain. V was pared by 2 bases and J by 2 bases, with 6 bases between. Germline lookup yields CDR1 DFQATT and CDR2 SNEGSKA (reference sequence). The CDR3 extends over 12 amino acids. The CDR3 DNA follows: TGCAGTGCTAGAAACTATCAAGAGACCCAGTACTTC. It encodes CSARNYQETQYF.

This clonotype was found many times. V usage is TRBV7-2 and J usage is TRBJ2-2; D uncertain. Germline-derived CDR1 and CDR2 are SGHTA and FQGNSA. This CDR3 is built from 12 residues. Trimming stripped 4 bases from V and 11 bases from J, with 11 bases between. The CDR3 spells CASSSDWGELFF. CDR3 sequence (DNA): TGTGCCAGCAGCTCCGACTGGGGTGAGCTGTTTTTT.